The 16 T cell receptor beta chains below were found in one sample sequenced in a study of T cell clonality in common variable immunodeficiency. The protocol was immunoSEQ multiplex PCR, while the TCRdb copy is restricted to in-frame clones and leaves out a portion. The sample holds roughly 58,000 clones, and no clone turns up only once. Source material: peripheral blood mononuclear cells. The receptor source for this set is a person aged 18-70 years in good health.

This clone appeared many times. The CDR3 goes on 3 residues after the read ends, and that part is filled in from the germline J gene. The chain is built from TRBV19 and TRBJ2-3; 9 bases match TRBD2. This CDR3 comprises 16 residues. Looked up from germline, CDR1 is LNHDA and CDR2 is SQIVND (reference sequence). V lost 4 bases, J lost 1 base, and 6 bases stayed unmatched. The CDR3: CASSNSGRGGTDTQYF. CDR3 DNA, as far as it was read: TGTGCCAGTAGTAATAGCGGGAGAGGAGGCACAGATACG.

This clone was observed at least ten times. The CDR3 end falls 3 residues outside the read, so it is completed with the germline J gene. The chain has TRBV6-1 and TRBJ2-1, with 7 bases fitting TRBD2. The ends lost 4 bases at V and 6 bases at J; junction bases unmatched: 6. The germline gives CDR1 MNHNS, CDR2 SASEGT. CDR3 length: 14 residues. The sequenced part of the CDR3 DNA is TGTGCCAGCAGTGTTGGCGGGAGCTCCAATGAG. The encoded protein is CASSVGGSSNE. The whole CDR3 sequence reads CASSVGGSSNEQFF.

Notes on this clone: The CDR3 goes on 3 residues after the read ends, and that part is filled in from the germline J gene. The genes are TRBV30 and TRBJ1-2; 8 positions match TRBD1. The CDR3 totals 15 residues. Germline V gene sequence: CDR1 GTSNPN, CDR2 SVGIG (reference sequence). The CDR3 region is CAWSPLGQAETGYTF. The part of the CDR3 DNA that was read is TGTGCCTGGAGTCCCCTGGGACAGGCGGAGACCGGC.

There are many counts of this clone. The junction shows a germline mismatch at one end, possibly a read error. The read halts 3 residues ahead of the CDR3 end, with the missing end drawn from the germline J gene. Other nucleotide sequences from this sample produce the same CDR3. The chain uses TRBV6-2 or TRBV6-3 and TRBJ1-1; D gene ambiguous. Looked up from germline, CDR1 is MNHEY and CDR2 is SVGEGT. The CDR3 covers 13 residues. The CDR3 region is CASSYSQNTEAFF. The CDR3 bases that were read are TGTGCCAGCAGCTACTCCCAGAACACTGAA.

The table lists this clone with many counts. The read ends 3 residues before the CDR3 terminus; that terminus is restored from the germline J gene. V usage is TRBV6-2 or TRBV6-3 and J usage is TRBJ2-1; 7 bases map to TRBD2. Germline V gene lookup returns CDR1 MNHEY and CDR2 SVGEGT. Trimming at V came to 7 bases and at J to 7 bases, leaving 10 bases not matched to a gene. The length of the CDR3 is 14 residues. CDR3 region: CASKYPAGVNEQFF. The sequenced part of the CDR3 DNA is TGTGCCAGCAAATATCCGGCGGGAGTTAATGAG.

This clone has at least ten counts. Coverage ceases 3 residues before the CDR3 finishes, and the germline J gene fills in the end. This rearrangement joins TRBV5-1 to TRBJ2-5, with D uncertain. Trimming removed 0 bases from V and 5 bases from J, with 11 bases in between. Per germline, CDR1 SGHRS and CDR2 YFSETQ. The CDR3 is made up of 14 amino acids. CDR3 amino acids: CASSLASDGETQYF. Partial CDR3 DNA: TGCGCCAGCAGCTTGGCCAGTGACGGGGAGACC.

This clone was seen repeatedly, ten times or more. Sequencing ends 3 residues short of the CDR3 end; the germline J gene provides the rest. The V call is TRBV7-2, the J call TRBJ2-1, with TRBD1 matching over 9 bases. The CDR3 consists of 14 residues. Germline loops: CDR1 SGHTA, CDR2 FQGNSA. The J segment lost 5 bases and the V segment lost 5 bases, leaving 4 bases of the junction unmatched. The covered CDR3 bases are TGTGCCAGCAGCACCCGGACAGGGGACAATGAG. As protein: CASSTRTGDNE. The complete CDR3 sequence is CASSTRTGDNEQFF.

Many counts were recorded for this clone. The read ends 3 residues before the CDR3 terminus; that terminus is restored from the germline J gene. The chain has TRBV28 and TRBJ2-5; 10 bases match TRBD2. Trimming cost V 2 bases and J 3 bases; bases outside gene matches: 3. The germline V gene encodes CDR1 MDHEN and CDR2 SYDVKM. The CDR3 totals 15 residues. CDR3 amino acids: CASSLTSGREETQYF. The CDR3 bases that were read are TGTGCCAGCAGTTTAACCAGCGGGAGGGAAGAGACC.

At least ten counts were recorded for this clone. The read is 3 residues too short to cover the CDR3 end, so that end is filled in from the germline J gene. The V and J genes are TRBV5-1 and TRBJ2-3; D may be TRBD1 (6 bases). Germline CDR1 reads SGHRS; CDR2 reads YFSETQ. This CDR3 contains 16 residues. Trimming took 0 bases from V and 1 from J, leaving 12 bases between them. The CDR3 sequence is CASSLGRGDRTDTQYF. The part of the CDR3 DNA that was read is TGCGCCAGCAGCTTGGGCAGGGGAGACCGCACAGATACG.

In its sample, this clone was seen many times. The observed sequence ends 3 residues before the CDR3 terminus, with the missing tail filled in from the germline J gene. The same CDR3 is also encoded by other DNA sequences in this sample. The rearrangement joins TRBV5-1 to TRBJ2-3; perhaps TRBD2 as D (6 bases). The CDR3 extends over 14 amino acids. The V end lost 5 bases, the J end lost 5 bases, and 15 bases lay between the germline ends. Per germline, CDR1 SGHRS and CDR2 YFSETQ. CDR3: CASSLSGGEDTQYF. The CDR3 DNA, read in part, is TGCGCCAGCAGTTTGAGTGGAGGGGAAGATACG.

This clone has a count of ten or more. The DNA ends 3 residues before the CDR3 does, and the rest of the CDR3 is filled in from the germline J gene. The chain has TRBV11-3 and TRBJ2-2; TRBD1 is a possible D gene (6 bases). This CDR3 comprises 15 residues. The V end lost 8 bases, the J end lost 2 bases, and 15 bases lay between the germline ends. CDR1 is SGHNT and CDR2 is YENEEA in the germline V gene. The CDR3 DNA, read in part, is TGTGCCAGCGGGTCCGGGACACATAACACCGGGGAG. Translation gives CASGSGTHNTGE. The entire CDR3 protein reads CASGSGTHNTGELFF.

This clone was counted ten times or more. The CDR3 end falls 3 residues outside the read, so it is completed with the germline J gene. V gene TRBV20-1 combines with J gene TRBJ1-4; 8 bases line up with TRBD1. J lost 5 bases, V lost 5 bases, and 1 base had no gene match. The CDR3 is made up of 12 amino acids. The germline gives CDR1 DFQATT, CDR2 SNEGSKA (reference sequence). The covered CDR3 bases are TGCAGTGCTCGGACAGGGAATGAAAAA. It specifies CSARTGNEK. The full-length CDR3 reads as CSARTGNEKLFF.

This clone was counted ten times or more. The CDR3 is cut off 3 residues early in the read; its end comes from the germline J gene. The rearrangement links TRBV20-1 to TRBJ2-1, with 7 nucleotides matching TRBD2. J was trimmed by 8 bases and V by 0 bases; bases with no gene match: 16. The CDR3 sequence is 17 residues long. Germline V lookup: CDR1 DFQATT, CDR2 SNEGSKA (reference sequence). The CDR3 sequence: CSARESRLAEGRDEQFF. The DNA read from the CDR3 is TGCAGTGCTAGAGAAAGTCGGCTAGCGGAGGGAAGGGATGAG.

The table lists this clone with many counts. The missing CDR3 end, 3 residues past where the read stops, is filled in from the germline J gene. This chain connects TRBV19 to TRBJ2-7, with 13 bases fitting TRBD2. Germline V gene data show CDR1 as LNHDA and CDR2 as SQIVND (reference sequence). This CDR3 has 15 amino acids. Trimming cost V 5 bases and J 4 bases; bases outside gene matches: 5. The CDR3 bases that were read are TGTGCCAGTAGTTCGGGGACTAGCGGGAAGTACGAG. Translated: CASSSGTSGKYE. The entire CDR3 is CASSSGTSGKYEQYF.

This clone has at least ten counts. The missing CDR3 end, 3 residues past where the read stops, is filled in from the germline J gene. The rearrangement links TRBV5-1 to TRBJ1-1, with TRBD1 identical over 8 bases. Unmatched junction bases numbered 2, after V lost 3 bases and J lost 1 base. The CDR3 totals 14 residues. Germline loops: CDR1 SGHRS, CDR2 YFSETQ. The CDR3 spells CASSSGTGNTEAFF. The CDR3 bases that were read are TGCGCCAGCAGCTCGGGGACAGGGAACACTGAA.

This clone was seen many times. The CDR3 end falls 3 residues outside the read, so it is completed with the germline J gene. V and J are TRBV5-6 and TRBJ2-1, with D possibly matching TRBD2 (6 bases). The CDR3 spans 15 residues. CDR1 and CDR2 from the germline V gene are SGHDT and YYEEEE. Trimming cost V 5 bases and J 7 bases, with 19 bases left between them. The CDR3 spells CASREGNSFMNEQFF. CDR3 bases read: TGTGCCAGCAGGGAGGGCAACTCTTTTATGAATGAG.